This is a list of T cell receptor beta chains from one sample in a study of blood T cell repertoires in COVID-19. The repertoire was sequenced with immunoSEQ multiplex PCR; TCRdb's copy has only in-frame clones and lacks some. Of some 370,000 clones in the sample, about 90% were seen once. The sequenced sample was peripheral blood. The origin of the receptors is a middle-aged man with acute or convalescent COVID-19. Each CDR3 is given with its conserved first and last residue. Fields, in order: D gene, V gene, J gene, clone size, CDR3 DNA, CDR3 protein. The D gene is left open where the match is weak. Size is stated for part of the rows, as once, few or many counts, or as a class when the clone is expanded.

D: TRBD1
V: TRBV6-5
J: TRBJ2-3
size: .
DNA: TGTGCCAGCAGTTACTCTGAACAGGGGGAAGCTCCGCAGTATTTT
CDR3: CASSYSEQGEAPQYF

D: .
V: TRBV5-1
J: TRBJ2-3
size: .
DNA: TGCGCCAGCAGCTTAATGTCGGGAGCAAACTCAGATACGCAGTATTTT
CDR3: CASSLMSGANSDTQYF

D: .
V: TRBV6-5
J: TRBJ1-2
size: .
DNA: TGTGCCAGCACCAACCCGGGGGGGCTCTATGGCTACACCTTC
CDR3: CASTNPGGLYGYTF

D: TRBD2
V: TRBV7-3
J: TRBJ2-2
size: .
DNA: TGTGCCAGCAGCTTAATCTTAGCGGGGTACACCGGGGAGCTGTTTTTT
CDR3: CASSLILAGYTGELFF

D: .
V: TRBV10-3
J: TRBJ2-5
size: .
DNA: TGTGCCATCAGTGTTACCGGGACATTGTACCAAGAGACCCAGTACTTC
CDR3: CAISVTGTLYQETQYF

D: TRBD1
V: TRBV4-3
J: TRBJ1-6
size: .
DNA: TGCGCCAGCAGCCAAGACGGACAGGCCTATAATTCACCCCTCCACTTT
CDR3: CASSQDGQAYNSPLHF

D: .
V: TRBV5-1
J: TRBJ2-5
size: .
DNA: TGCGCCAGCAGCTTGGAACAGGCTGAATTGACCCAGTACTTC
CDR3: CASSLEQAELTQYF

D: TRBD1
V: TRBV5-6
J: TRBJ2-7
size: .
DNA: TGTGCCAGCAGCTTGGCCATTCAGGGGGCCTACGAGCAGTACTTC
CDR3: CASSLAIQGAYEQYF

D: .
V: TRBV27
J: TRBJ1-5
size: once
DNA: TGTGCCAGCAGTTTAAAAGGGGGGGCCGGACAGCCCCAGCATTTT
CDR3: CASSLKGGAGQPQHF

D: .
V: TRBV7-8
J: TRBJ2-6
size: .
DNA: TGTGCCAGCAGGCCCCAGGTTCGTATAAGCTCTGGGGCCAACGTCCTGACTTTC
CDR3: CASRPQVRISSGANVLTF

D: .
V: TRBV15
J: TRBJ1-1
size: .
DNA: TGTGCCACCAGCAGCTTGGGGGGTTCTGGTCTGAACACTGAAGCTTTCTTT
CDR3: CATSSLGGSGLNTEAFF

D: .
V: TRBV12-3/TRBV12-4
J: TRBJ1-2
size: once
DNA: TGTGCCAGCAGTTTAATGACAGGAGGCTACACCTTC
CDR3: CASSLMTGGYTF

D: TRBD1
V: TRBV30
J: TRBJ1-1
size: .
DNA: TGTGCCTGGAGGCAAGGCAGGGGGCTCTCTGAAGCTTTCTTT
CDR3: CAWRQGRGLSEAFF

D: TRBD1
V: TRBV5-1
J: TRBJ1-1
size: .
DNA: TGCGCCAGCAGCTTGGCCAGGGGGCGATTAATGAACACTGAAGCTTTCTTT
CDR3: CASSLARGRLMNTEAFF

D: .
V: TRBV29-1
J: TRBJ2-7
size: .
DNA: TGCAGCGCACAGGGGGGGAAGTTAAACGAGCAGTACTTC
CDR3: CSAQGGKLNEQYF

D: .
V: TRBV5-1
J: TRBJ2-7
size: .
DNA: TGCGCCAGCAGCCTGCGGGGTAGCGGAGCTAGCTCCTACGAGCAGTACTTC
CDR3: CASSLRGSGASSYEQYF

D: .
V: TRBV6-5
J: TRBJ1-2
size: .
DNA: TGTGCCAGCAGTTTCCCAGGGGTCGGTTTAGATGGCTACACCTTC
CDR3: CASSFPGVGLDGYTF

D: .
V: TRBV30
J: TRBJ1-1
size: .
DNA: TGTGCCTGGAGCTTCCGGGAGGGAGCTTTCTTT
CDR3: CAWSFREGAFF

D: .
V: TRBV5-8
J: TRBJ2-7
size: once
DNA: TGTGCCAGCAGCCGGGAACAGGGTTATAACTACGAGCAGTACTTC
CDR3: CASSREQGYNYEQYF

D: .
V: TRBV7-9
J: TRBJ1-1
size: .
DNA: TGTGCCAGCAGCTTAGGACGGGATGAAGCTTTCTTT
CDR3: CASSLGRDEAFF

D: .
V: TRBV4-1
J: TRBJ2-3
size: .
DNA: TGCGCCAGCAGCCAAGCTATAAGTTCCGCAGATACGCAGTATTTT
CDR3: CASSQAISSADTQYF

D: .
V: TRBV9
J: TRBJ1-3
size: .
DNA: TGTGCCAGCAGCTCCTCAAGGGAGGTTTCGGCTGGAAACACCATATATTTT
CDR3: CASSSSREVSAGNTIYF